This T cell receptor (beta chain) comes out of a study of blood T cell repertoires in COVID-19. CDR1 and CDR2 (germline): SNHLY, FYNNEI. The CDR3 runs to 12 residues. V gave up 7 bases and J gave up 0 bases, with 6 bases separating them. The method was immunoSEQ multiplex PCR; TCRdb's version includes in-frame clones alone and lacks a portion of them. Seen here are tens of thousands of clones, 82% observed once, and the top ten hold approximately 6.7%. The origin of this receptor is a man in his forties or fifties with active or convalescent COVID-19. This sequence joins TRBV2 and TRBJ1-2; no firm D call. Sequenced material: peripheral blood. The CDR3 loop reads CASKYSNYGYTF. The CDR3 DNA follows: TGTGCCAGCAAATATTCTAACTATGGCTACACCTTC.